A selection of T cell receptor beta chains follows, all from one sample in a study of T cell responses to AZD1222 COVID-19 vaccine. Generated by immunoSEQ multiplex PCR, the TCRdb table keeps only in-frame clones and is missing some. Of about 120,000 clones listed, roughly 93% are singletons. The material sequenced was peripheral blood, taken 28 days after the second AZD1222 dose. These receptors originate from an adult who received the AZD1222 COVID-19 vaccine. CDR3s include the opening cysteine and the closing phenylalanine or tryptophan. Each record gives: V gene, J gene, clone size, D gene, CDR3 DNA, CDR3 protein. D genes are given only for firm matches. Size is stated for part of the rows, as once, few or many counts, or as a class when the clone is expanded.

TRBV7-3	TRBJ1-1	once	-	TGTGCCAGCAGCTTAAGTTCGGGCCGGAACACTGAAGCTTTCTTT	CASSLSSGRNTEAFF
TRBV7-9	TRBJ1-1	-	-	TGTGCCAGCAGCTCATGGACGCCCACTCTACACACTGAAGCTTTCTTT	CASSSWTPTLHTEAFF
TRBV6-2/TRBV6-3	TRBJ1-3	-	-	TGTGCCAGCAGTTACTCCCCCGGCTCTGGAAACACCATATATTTT	CASSYSPGSGNTIYF
TRBV27	TRBJ1-1	-	-	TGTGCCAGCAGTTTATCAAACAGATGGAACACTGAAGCTTTCTTT	CASSLSNRWNTEAFF
TRBV3-1/TRBV3-2	TRBJ2-5	few	TRBD1	TGTGCCAGCAGCCCCGGGACAGGGTTACGTCTAGTCGTTTCGCAAGAGACCCAGTACTTC	CASSPGTGLRLVVSQETQYF
TRBV11-2	TRBJ1-1	-	-	TGTGCCAGCAGCTTAGTGGACGGAAGGGCTTTCTTT	CASSLVDGRAFF
TRBV9	TRBJ2-5	-	TRBD2	TGTGCCAGCAGCTGGACTAGCGCCCCCCAAGAGACCCAGTACTTC	CASSWTSAPQETQYF
TRBV7-3	TRBJ2-3	once	-	TGTGCCAGCAGCTTATTTTCAGATACGCAGTATTTT	CASSLFSDTQYF
TRBV11-2	TRBJ1-1	-	-	TGTGCCAGCAGCTCTGTATTCAGGGTCGATCCGAAGGCTGAAGCTTTCTTT	CASSSVFRVDPKAEAFF
TRBV7-3	TRBJ2-1	-	-	TGTGCCAGCAGCTTGGGGGACTACAATGAGCAGTTCTTC	CASSLGDYNEQFF
TRBV9	TRBJ2-1	-	TRBD2	TGTGCCAGCAGCCCATCCGGGACTAGCGTGTCGGGGGGAGATTTAAATGAGCAGTTCTTC	CASSPSGTSVSGGDLNEQFF
TRBV12-3/TRBV12-4	TRBJ2-3	-	-	TGTGCCAGCAGTTTGGGTCCCGAGGATACGCAGTATTTT	CASSLGPEDTQYF
TRBV28	TRBJ2-5	once	-	TGTGCCAGCAGTTCATTATACGCCGGGATTCAAGAGACCCAGTACTTC	CASSSLYAGIQETQYF
TRBV28	TRBJ2-7	-	-	TGTGCCAGCAGTTCAGGGCAGGGCCCCTACGAGCAGTACTTC	CASSSGQGPYEQYF
TRBV6-6	TRBJ1-2	-	TRBD1	TGTGCCAGCAGTAATCCGGGACAGATAAACTATGGCTACACCTTC	CASSNPGQINYGYTF
TRBV3-1/TRBV3-2	TRBJ2-1	-	-	TGTGCCAGCAGCCAAGATGAACTGATTAATGAGCAGTTCTTC	CASSQDELINEQFF
TRBV18	TRBJ1-5	-	-	TGTGCCAGCTCAGCTGACACGGCGTGGCAGCCCCAGCATTTT	CASSADTAWQPQHF
TRBV7-2	TRBJ1-3	-	-	TGTGCCAGCAGCTCCACGGCTGGAAACACCATATATTTT	CASSSTAGNTIYF
TRBV28	TRBJ2-1	-	-	TGTGTAAAATACCGGGACCAATTCTTCCATGAGCAGTTCTTC	CVKYRDQFFHEQFF
TRBV18	TRBJ2-5	few	-	TGTGCCAGCTCACCACCGAGCGTGCAAGAGACCCAGTACTTC	CASSPPSVQETQYF
TRBV10-3	TRBJ1-5	-	-	TGTGCCATCAGTGCGGAAGGGGGGCTGCAGCCCCAGCATTTT	CAISAEGGLQPQHF
TRBV5-1	TRBJ1-2	-	-	TGCGCCAGCAGCTTGTATGGGGTACAGGGAGGCTACACCTTC	CASSLYGVQGGYTF
TRBV27	TRBJ2-1	-	TRBD2	TGTGCCAGCAGTTCTGGGAATGGGGCGGGAGCTTACAATGAGCAGTTCTTC	CASSSGNGAGAYNEQFF
TRBV5-1	TRBJ1-4	-	-	TGCGCCAGCAGCTTGAAGGACCCAAGCAGTGAAAAACTGTTTTTT	CASSLKDPSSEKLFF
TRBV7-2	TRBJ2-3	-	-	TGTGCCAGCAGCGCTAGTTGGGGGGCCGGGTACTGGGCAGATACGCAGTATTTT	CASSASWGAGYWADTQYF
TRBV24-1	TRBJ1-5	-	-	TGTGCCACCAGTGATTTCACCGTTGGTCAGCCCCAGCATTTT	CATSDFTVGQPQHF
TRBV5-6	TRBJ2-7	-	-	TGTGCCAGCAGCTTGGGTTTCGGGAACTACGAGCAGTACTTC	CASSLGFGNYEQYF
TRBV28	TRBJ2-7	-	-	TGTGCCAGCAGCAGAGGGGGGTACGAGCAGTACTTC	CASSRGGYEQYF
TRBV11-2	TRBJ1-4	-	TRBD1	TGTGCCAGCAGCTTGGGATCCGGGACAGGGAGGAAAAAACTGTTTTTT	CASSLGSGTGRKKLFF
TRBV9	TRBJ1-1	-	-	TGTGCCAGCAGCGCACAGGGGAACACTGAAGCTTTCTTT	CASSAQGNTEAFF
TRBV6-5	TRBJ2-1	-	-	TGTGCCAGCAGTTACTCAGGACTAACGTACAATGAGCAGTTCTTC	CASSYSGLTYNEQFF
TRBV9	TRBJ2-1	-	-	TGTGCCAGCAACCCGGACGGGAACTACAATGAGCAGTTCTTC	CASNPDGNYNEQFF